Shown below are 24 T cell receptor beta chains from a single sample sequenced in a study of cytomegalovirus exposure and HLA in healthy donors. The PCR ran on 60 Vbeta and 13 Jbeta primers. The protocol was immunoSEQ multiplex PCR, while the TCRdb copy is restricted to in-frame clones and leaves out a portion. Of 150,000 or so clones listed, around 75% were seen once; the top ten hold 3% to 3.5%. The sample taken for sequencing was PBMCs. The source is a man aged 35-49 years in good health and CMV-seronegative.

The chain has TRBV28 and TRBJ1-5, with TRBD1 identical over 7 bases. This CDR3 is 15 amino acids long. Germline CDR1 is MDHEN and CDR2 is SYDVKM. V gave up 10 bases and J gave up 4 bases; unmatched junction bases: 13. The CDR3 DNA follows: TGTGCCACCGAAAAAAACAGGGGAGGTAATCAGCCCCAGCATTTT. It encodes CATEKNRGGNQPQHF. Full variable domain (missing parts from reference TRBV28 and TRBJ1-5): DVKVTQSSRYLVKRTGEKVFLECVQDMDHENMFWYRQDPGLGLRLIYFSYDVKMKEKGDIPEGYSVSREKKERFSLILESASTNQTSMYLCATEKNRGGNQPQHFGDGTRLSIL.

This rearrangement joins TRBV28 to TRBJ1-4; D call uncertain. V lost 1 base and J lost 10, with 7 bases in between. The germline gives CDR1 MDHEN, CDR2 SYDVKM. This CDR3 has 12 residues. The CDR3 region is CASSLFGGKLFF. In DNA, the CDR3 is TGTGCCAGCAGTTTATTCGGAGGAAAACTGTTTTTT.

The CDR3 spells CASSVAHQGDSPLHF. CDR3 nucleotide sequence: TGTGCCAGCAGCGTAGCCCACCAGGGGGATTCACCCCTCCACTTT. This chain links TRBV9 with TRBJ1-6; 7 bases are shared with TRBD1. CDR3 length: 15 residues. V lost 0 bases, J lost 8 bases, and 5 bases stayed unmatched. Germline assignment: CDR1 SGDLS and CDR2 YYNGEE.

The V gene is TRBV6-1, the J gene TRBJ1-5; 9 bases agree with TRBD1. With 4 bases clipped from V and 7 bases from J, the junction kept 8 bases outside the gene matches. The CDR3 totals 15 residues. Germline loops: CDR1 MNHNS, CDR2 SASEGT. Here the CDR3 reads CASSARRQGDQPQHF. CDR3 sequence (DNA): TGTGCCAGCAGTGCCCGGAGACAGGGGGACCAGCCCCAGCATTTT.

CDR3 DNA sequence: TGTGCCACCCAAGTGGCGGGGGAAGGGGAGCAGTACTTC. Its protein product is CATQVAGEGEQYF. J is TRBJ2-7 and V is TRBV19; TRBD2 agrees at 7 bases. The J segment lost 7 bases and the V segment lost 10 bases, leaving 13 bases of the junction unmatched. This CDR3 contains 13 residues. Looked up from germline, CDR1 is LNHDA and CDR2 is SQIVND (reference sequence).

The V call is TRBV5-1, the J call TRBJ2-2; D is perhaps TRBD2 (5 bases). This CDR3 has 19 residues. Trimming removed 3 bases from V and 2 bases from J, with 23 bases in between. Germline V gene lookup returns CDR1 SGHRS and CDR2 YFSETQ. This CDR3 reads CASSSGILRTVSNTGELFF. The CDR3 nucleotides read TGCGCCAGCAGCTCCGGTATACTACGGACTGTATCAAACACCGGGGAGCTGTTTTTT.

V gene TRBV7-6 combines with J gene TRBJ2-7, with a tentative D call TRBD1 (6 bases). The germline gives CDR1 SGHVS, CDR2 FNYEAQ. There are 14 residues in the CDR3. Trimming cost V 1 base and J 1 base, with 8 bases left between them. The CDR3 reads CASSLDRESYEQYF. The CDR3 coding sequence is TGTGCCAGCAGCTTAGACAGGGAATCCTACGAGCAGTACTTC. The variable domain in full, completed from reference TRBV7-6 and TRBJ2-7, reads GAGVSQSPRYKVTKRGQDVALRCDPISGHVSLYWYRQALGQGPEFLTYFNYEAQQDKSGLPNDRFSAERPEGSISTLTIQRTEQRDSAMYRCASSLDRESYEQYFGPGTRLTVT.

CDR3 region: CASSLARGGTDTQYF. CDR3 DNA: TGCGCCAGCAGCTTGGCCAGGGGCGGCACAGATACGCAGTATTTT. V usage is TRBV5-1 and J usage is TRBJ2-3; perhaps TRBD1 as D (6 bases). Germline CDR1 is SGHRS and CDR2 is YFSETQ. V was trimmed by 0 bases and J by 1 base, leaving 9 bases between them. The CDR3 runs to 15 residues.

J is TRBJ2-1 and V is TRBV9, with 7 bases aligning to TRBD2. Germline V gene lookup returns CDR1 SGDLS and CDR2 YYNGEE. This CDR3 has 16 residues. Trimming cost V 4 bases and J 4 bases; bases outside gene matches: 11. The CDR3 reads CASSSRAGLTYNEQFF. The CDR3 DNA follows: TGTGCCAGCAGCTCCAGAGCGGGACTAACATACAATGAGCAGTTCTTC.

This chain joins TRBV7-6 and TRBJ2-1; tentatively, D is TRBD2 (6 bases). CDR1 SGHVS and CDR2 FNYEAQ come from the germline V gene. There are 14 residues in the CDR3. With 0 bases removed from V and 4 bases from J, the gap between germline ends came to 7 bases. In DNA, the CDR3 is TGTGCCAGCAGCTTAGCGGGGGGTTACAATGAGCAGTTCTTC. Protein product: CASSLAGGYNEQFF.

The V gene is TRBV18, the J gene TRBJ2-7, with 8 positions matching TRBD2. Germline CDR1 KGHSH, CDR2 LQKENI. V shed 2 bases, J shed 1 base, and the junction held 16 bases outside the gene matches. The CDR3 length is 19 residues. The CDR3 protein is CASSPLGFPAGEGSYEQYF. DNA of the CDR3: TGTGCCAGCTCACCATTGGGGTTTCCAGCGGGGGAAGGTTCCTACGAGCAGTACTTC. The variable domain in full, completed from reference TRBV18 and TRBJ2-7, reads NAGVMQNPRHLVRRRGQEARLRCSPMKGHSHVYWYRQLPEEGLKFMVYLQKENIIDESGMPKERFSAEFPKEGPSILRIQQVVRGDSAAYFCASSPLGFPAGEGSYEQYFGPGTRLTVT.

J is TRBJ2-1 and V is TRBV5-1; 9 nucleotides align to TRBD2. The V and J ends lost 7 bases and 6 bases, in that order; junction bases with no gene match: 11. Looked up from germline, CDR1 is SGHRS and CDR2 is YFSETQ. This CDR3 is 15 amino acids long. The CDR3 nucleotides read TGCGCCAGCGTGGCGGGGGGGTCCTCAACCAATGAGCAGTTCTTC. Its translation: CASVAGGSSTNEQFF.

J is TRBJ1-2 and V is TRBV18, with 12 nucleotides matching TRBD1. The ends lost 3 bases at V and 4 bases at J; junction bases unmatched: 9. CDR1 is KGHSH, CDR2 LQKENI, per germline. CDR3 length equals 17 residues. The CDR3 coding sequence is TGTGCCAGCTCACCCAGGGACAGGGGGCAATCACGCTATGGCTACACCTTC. Protein: CASSPRDRGQSRYGYTF. The full variable domain, its missing parts supplied by reference TRBV18 and TRBJ1-2, is NAGVMQNPRHLVRRRGQEARLRCSPMKGHSHVYWYRQLPEEGLKFMVYLQKENIIDESGMPKERFSAEFPKEGPSILRIQQVVRGDSAAYFCASSPRDRGQSRYGYTFGSGTRLTVV.

The chain uses TRBV28 and TRBJ1-2, with D maybe TRBD1 (5 bases). CDR3 size: 15 residues. Trimming took 7 bases from V and 0 from J, leaving 15 bases between them. The germline CDR1 and CDR2 sequences are MDHEN and SYDVKM. The CDR3 region has the DNA TGTGCCAGCATTCCCCACAGGAGTCCTAACTATGGCTACACCTTC. This codes for CASIPHRSPNYGYTF.

The sample holds a few counts of this clone. This sequence joins TRBV4-1 and TRBJ2-6, with D unresolved. The CDR3 runs to 15 residues. V lost 0 bases and J lost 4, with 7 bases in between. Per germline, CDR1 MGHRA and CDR2 YSYEKL. CDR3 protein: CASSQESMGANVLTF. CDR3 coding DNA: TGCGCCAGCAGCCAAGAAAGCATGGGGGCCAACGTCCTGACTTTC.

Of note for this clone: The germline gene is not matched at one end of the junction; a read error may be the cause. This chain uses TRBV29-1 with TRBJ1-1; a possible D gene is TRBD1 (5 bases). The CDR3 extends over 14 amino acids. Germline V gene lookup returns CDR1 SQVTM and CDR2 ANQGSEA. Here the CDR3 DNA reads TGCAGCGTAGAAGGGTCGGCAGGGCTGACTGAAGCTTTCTTT. This encodes CSVEGSAGLTEAFF.

The J gene is TRBJ1-5, the V gene TRBV7-8; TRBD1 might be the D (6 bases). Trimming stripped 5 bases from V and 0 bases from J, with 14 bases between. Germline V gives CDR1 SGHVS, CDR2 FQNEAQ. The CDR3 length is 16 residues. The CDR3 DNA reads as TGTGCCAGCAGCGTCCGGGACAACTATAGCAATCAGCCCCAGCATTTT. Translated, it gives CASSVRDNYSNQPQHF.

This clone came up a few times. The CDR3 DNA follows: TGTGCCAGCAGCTCAGGATCACCGAACACCGGGGAGCTGTTTTTT. Translation gives CASSSGSPNTGELFF. The rearrangement joins TRBV7-6 to TRBJ2-2, with unresolved D. Per the germline V gene, CDR1 is SGHVS and CDR2 is FNYEAQ. The CDR3 has 15 amino acids. V was trimmed by 4 bases and J by 0 bases, leaving 9 bases between them.

V and J are TRBV4-2 and TRBJ1-1; D is possibly TRBD1 (5 bases). The CDR3 spans 13 residues. Germline V gives CDR1 LGHNA, CDR2 YNFKEQ. V was clipped by 2 bases and J by 5 bases, with 9 bases between them. CDR3 in DNA: TGTGCCAGCAGCCAAACCCCAGGGACTGAAGCTTTCTTT. As protein: CASSQTPGTEAFF.

This chain uses TRBV10-3 with TRBJ1-6; a weak D match, TRBD1 (6 bases). V lost 10 bases and J lost 5, with 15 bases in between. CDR1 and CDR2 from the germline V gene are ENHRY and SYGVKD. This CDR3 has 14 residues. CDR3 amino acids: CATQGSRDNSPLHF. The CDR3 nucleotides are TGTGCCACCCAGGGGAGCAGGGATAATTCACCCCTCCACTTT.

CDR3 coding DNA: TGCAGCGTTGTCTCGACAGGGCGAACCGGGGAGCTGTTTTTT. This codes for CSVVSTGRTGELFF. The chain links TRBV29-1 to TRBJ2-2, with 7 bases matching TRBD1. V was pared by 4 bases and J by 5 bases, with 7 bases of the junction left unmatched. The CDR3 totals 14 residues. Germline values: CDR1 SQVTM, CDR2 ANQGSEA.

The chain employs TRBV28 and TRBJ2-5; TRBD1 matches at 10 bases. The CDR3 is 15 residues long. After removal of 5 bases from V and 10 bases from J, the junction contained 13 bases not matched to a gene. CDR1 is MDHEN and CDR2 is SYDVKM in the germline V gene. This CDR3 reads CASSLLEGQGGHQYF. Here the CDR3 DNA reads TGTGCCAGCAGTCTCCTCGAAGGACAGGGGGGACACCAGTACTTC.

This clone was recorded at least ten times. V is TRBV5-6 and J is TRBJ2-1; 8 nucleotides align to TRBD1. The CDR3 contains 14 residues. CDR1 and CDR2 from the germline V gene are SGHDT and YYEEEE. Trimming took 4 bases from V and 10 from J; bases not matched to a gene: 10. The CDR3 sequence: CASSPGTGMREQFF. CDR3 sequence (DNA): TGTGCCAGCAGCCCCGGGACAGGTATGAGGGAGCAGTTCTTC.

Details on this clone: One end of the junction is discordant with germline, which a read error may explain. J is TRBJ2-3 and V is TRBV7-9; 8 bases are a match to TRBD2. This CDR3 is built from 17 residues. Per the germline V gene, CDR1 is SEHNR and CDR2 is FQNEAQ (reference sequence). CDR3 loop: CSSSLGGSGGVTDTQYF. The CDR3 nucleotides are TGTTCCAGCAGCTTAGGGGGAAGCGGGGGTGTAACAGATACGCAGTATTTT.